The next 13 T cell receptor beta chains were all read from a single sample in a study of regulatory and conventional T cells in RAG deficiency. Using immunoSEQ multiplex PCR, the repertoire was profiled, and TCRdb retains in-frame clones only, with some absent. The repertoire holds 5,500 to 8,500 clones, with about four fifths as singletons. The same sample was also studied in work on regulatory T cells. As that report states: Amplification used 52 TRBV primers and 13 TRBJ primers.

The specimen sequenced was CD8+ T cells sorted from blood. The receptors stem from a human donor in good health.

There are a few counts of this clone. Other DNA sequences in this sample translate to the same CDR3. The chain combines TRBV4-1 with TRBJ2-5; no firm D call. Germline CDR1 is MGHRA and CDR2 is YSYEKL. This CDR3 comprises 13 residues. The ends were cut back, 6 bases at V and 5 bases at J, with 13 bases in the middle. The CDR3 region is CASSLRLMETQYF. The CDR3 nucleotides are TGCGCCAGCAGTCTTAGACTCATGGAGACCCAGTACTTC.

This chain uses TRBV4-2 with TRBJ2-3, with TRBD2 identical over 9 bases. Germline loops: CDR1 LGHNA, CDR2 YNFKEQ. This CDR3 has 16 amino acids. The V and J ends lost 1 base and 1 base, in that order; junction bases with no gene match: 3. CDR3 coding DNA: TGTGCCAGCAGCCAAGCTGAGCGGGGGGGCACAGATACGCAGTATTTT. Protein product: CASSQAERGGTDTQYF.

The CDR3 DNA follows: TGCGCCAGCAGCCAAGGGAAGGGGTTGGGGGAGACCCAGTACTTC. It encodes CASSQGKGLGETQYF. The rearrangement joins TRBV4-1 to TRBJ2-5; D may be TRBD1 (5 bases). The CDR3 spans 15 residues. Germline lookup yields CDR1 MGHRA and CDR2 YSYEKL. The germline V and J ends were trimmed by 1 base and 5 bases, with 14 bases remaining between them.

CDR3 protein: CASGLLKWDEQFF. The CDR3 DNA reads TGTGCTAGTGGATTACTGAAATGGGATGAGCAGTTCTTC. The J gene is TRBJ2-1, the V gene TRBV12-5; D unresolved. The CDR3 runs 13 residues. Trimming took off 6 bases at V and 8 bases at J, with 14 bases between the two ends. CDR1 and CDR2 from the germline V gene are LGHNT and FRNRAP.

The chain has TRBV28 and TRBJ1-5, with D possibly being TRBD1 (6 bases). Germline loops: CDR1 MDHEN, CDR2 SYDVKM. The V end lost 5 bases, the J end lost 7 bases, and 18 bases lay between the germline ends. The CDR3 consists of 15 residues. The chain's CDR3 is CASSPDDYRDQPQHF. Written as DNA, the CDR3 is TGTGCCAGCAGTCCAGACGATTACAGGGACCAGCCCCAGCATTTT.

This sequence joins TRBV2 and TRBJ2-7; TRBD1 aligns across 8 bases. CDR1 SNHLY and CDR2 FYNNEI come from the germline V gene. With V trimmed by 9 bases and J by 3 bases, 13 bases remained unmatched. The CDR3 is 15 residues long. The DNA for the CDR3 is TGTGCCAGGGACCGATTACAGGGGGTGTTCTACGAGCAGTACTTC. Residues: CARDRLQGVFYEQYF.

The J gene is TRBJ1-2, the V gene TRBV6-4; D unclear. The CDR3 spans 13 residues. CDR1 is MRHNA and CDR2 is SNTAGT in the germline V gene. V shed 3 bases and J shed 8 bases, with 13 bases lying between them. The CDR3 nucleotides read TGTGCCAGCAGTGAAAGGGTTGGGCGAGGCTACACCTTC. Encoded protein: CASSERVGRGYTF.

The genes are TRBV9 and TRBJ2-1; 9 positions match TRBD2. The J segment lost 0 bases and the V segment lost 0 bases, leaving 10 bases of the junction unmatched. The CDR3 sequence is 19 residues long. Germline V gene lookup returns CDR1 SGDLS and CDR2 YYNGEE. CDR3 amino acids: CASSVDGSGGPSSYNEQFF. CDR3 nucleotide sequence: TGTGCCAGCAGCGTAGATGGAAGCGGGGGGCCAAGCTCCTACAATGAGCAGTTCTTC.

The J gene is TRBJ2-1, the V gene TRBV7-3, with 9 bases identical to TRBD2. V was pared by 3 bases and J by 2 bases, with 11 bases of the junction left unmatched. The germline V gene encodes CDR1 SGHTA and CDR2 FQGTGA. The CDR3 runs to 18 residues. CDR3 amino acids: CASSFRTSDVGAYNEQFF. The CDR3 nucleotides are TGTGCCAGCAGCTTCAGGACTAGCGATGTCGGCGCCTACAATGAGCAGTTCTTC. Based on the CDR3 plus reference TRBV7-3 and TRBJ2-1, the full variable domain is GAGVSQTPSNKVTEKGKYVELRCDPISGHTALYWYRQSLGQGPEFLIYFQGTGAADDSGLPNDRFFAVRPEGSVSTLKIQRTERGDSAVYLCASSFRTSDVGAYNEQFFGPGTRLTVL.

CDR3 in amino acids: CASSLVVASEAFF. CDR3 coding DNA: TGTGCCAGCAGCTTAGTAGTGGCTTCGGAAGCTTTCTTT. This chain joins TRBV11-2 and TRBJ1-1; D is undetermined. This CDR3 is 13 amino acids long. Per the germline V gene, CDR1 is SGHAT and CDR2 is FQNNGV. Trimming removed 1 base from V and 8 bases from J, with 11 bases in between.

This clone came up once. The chain couples TRBV6-5 to TRBJ2-7, with 7 nucleotides matching TRBD1. This CDR3 is 14 amino acids long. The germline V gene encodes CDR1 MNHEY and CDR2 SVGAGI. J was trimmed by 6 bases and V by 5 bases; bases with no gene match: 10. The CDR3 coding sequence is TGTGCCAGCAGTCGACAGGGCCTTCTCAGCGAGCAGTACTTC. It is translated as CASSRQGLLSEQYF.

The chain joins TRBV6-1 to TRBJ1-1; D perhaps matches TRBD1 (6 bases). The CDR3 has 17 amino acids. From germline, CDR1 is MNHNS and CDR2 SASEGT. Deletions cut 2 bases from V and 5 bases from J, with 21 bases between. The CDR3 region is CASSETDRGRLGTEAFF. CDR3 in DNA: TGTGCCAGCAGTGAAACGGATAGGGGGAGGTTGGGTACTGAAGCTTTCTTT.

This clone has a single count. V usage is TRBV11-2 and J usage is TRBJ1-1, with D maybe TRBD1 (6 bases). Germline CDR1 is SGHAT and CDR2 is FQNNGV. Trimming left V 5 bases short and J 7 bases short, with 11 bases between. This CDR3 has 12 amino acids. The CDR3 sequence: CASSTGTVEAFF. The CDR3 DNA is TGTGCCAGCAGCACAGGGACGGTTGAAGCTTTCTTT.